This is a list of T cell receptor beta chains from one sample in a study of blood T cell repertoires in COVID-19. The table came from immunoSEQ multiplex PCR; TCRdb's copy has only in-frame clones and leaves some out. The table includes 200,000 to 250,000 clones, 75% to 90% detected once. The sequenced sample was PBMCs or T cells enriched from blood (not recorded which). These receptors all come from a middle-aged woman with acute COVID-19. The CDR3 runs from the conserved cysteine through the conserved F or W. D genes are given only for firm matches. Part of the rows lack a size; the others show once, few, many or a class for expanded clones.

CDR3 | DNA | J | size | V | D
CAWRNRGGYGYTF | TGTGCCTGGAGGAATAGGGGAGGCTATGGCTACACCTTC | TRBJ1-2 | - | TRBV30 | -
CASSLVGKGAPDAFF | TGTGCCAGCAGCTTAGTCGGGAAGGGGGCGCCGGATGCTTTCTTT | TRBJ1-1 | - | TRBV7-9 | TRBD1
CASSPREFYEQYF | TGTGCCAGTAGTCCTCGGGAATTCTACGAGCAGTACTTC | TRBJ2-7 | - | TRBV19 | -
CASSRGQAEAFF | TGCGCCAGCAGCCGGGGACAGGCAGAAGCTTTCTTT | TRBJ1-1 | - | TRBV4-1 | TRBD1
CASTAEGLNTEAFF | TGCGCCAGCACCGCGGAGGGCCTGAACACTGAAGCTTTCTTT | TRBJ1-1 | once | TRBV23-1 | -
CASSRTGNTEAFF | TGTGCCAGCAGCCGTACAGGGAACACTGAAGCTTTCTTT | TRBJ1-1 | - | TRBV7-2 | -
CASSVAQTGVSDTQYF | TGTGCCAGCAGCGTAGCTCAAACAGGGGTTTCAGATACGCAGTATTTT | TRBJ2-3 | - | TRBV9 | TRBD1
CASSLGTAGNTIYF | TGTGCCAGCAGCTTGGGGACAGCCGGAAACACCATATATTTT | TRBJ1-3 | few | TRBV7-9 | TRBD1
CASSDQGKRYGYTF | TGTGCCAGCAGTGATCAGGGGAAGCGCTATGGCTACACCTTC | TRBJ1-2 | - | TRBV2 | -
CASSLEGAYEQYF | TGTGCCAGCAGCCTAGAGGGGGCCTACGAGCAGTACTTC | TRBJ2-7 | - | TRBV5-4 | -
CASSLALLGRGTTEAFF | TGTGCCAGCAGCTTGGCGTTATTAGGCAGGGGGACCACTGAAGCTTTCTTT | TRBJ1-1 | - | TRBV5-6 | TRBD1
CASSVRLAGVNTGELFF | TGTGCCAGCAGTGTAAGACTAGCGGGGGTGAACACCGGGGAGCTGTTTTTT | TRBJ2-2 | - | TRBV6-1 | TRBD2
CASSLATGMNTEAFF | TGTGCCAGCAGCTTAGCGACAGGGATGAACACTGAAGCTTTCTTT | TRBJ1-1 | - | TRBV7-9 | TRBD1
CASSGFTEAFF | TGTGCCAGTTCAGGGTTCACTGAAGCTTTCTTT | TRBJ1-1 | - | TRBV6-5 | -
CASSVAQGDSPLHF | TGTGCCAGCAGCGTAGCCCAGGGTGATTCACCCCTCCACTTT | TRBJ1-6 | - | TRBV9 | -
CASSQAGQSNTGELFF | TGTGCCAGCAGCCAAGCGGGACAGTCGAACACCGGGGAGCTGTTTTTT | TRBJ2-2 | - | TRBV16 | -
CASSFVQGEKLFF | TGTGCCAGCAGCTTCGTTCAGGGTGAAAAACTGTTTTTT | TRBJ1-4 | - | TRBV13 | -
CARGEGTSMYF | TGTGCCAGAGGAGAGGGGACTAGCATGTATTTT | TRBJ2-3 | - | TRBV7-9 | TRBD2
CAGRLTSNTGELFF | TGTGCCGGAAGGCTGACTAGCAACACCGGGGAGCTGTTTTTT | TRBJ2-2 | - | TRBV19 | TRBD2
CANSPGTDNSPLHF | TGTGCCAACTCCCCGGGGACAGATAATTCACCCCTCCACTTT | TRBJ1-6 | - | TRBV10-3 | TRBD1
CASSLDYKFEQYF | TGTGCCAGCAGCTTGGACTACAAGTTCGAGCAGTACTTC | TRBJ2-7 | - | TRBV5-6 | -
CASSSWTGETGELFF | TGTGCCAGCAGCTCCTGGACAGGGGAAACCGGGGAGCTGTTTTTT | TRBJ2-2 | - | TRBV5-4 | TRBD1
CASSPEGAGGFFGELFF | TGTGCCAGCAGTCCTGAAGGAGCGGGGGGCTTTTTCGGGGAGCTGTTTTTT | TRBJ2-2 | - | TRBV7-8 | TRBD2
CASSIQGAHEKLFF | TGTGCCAGTAGTATCCAGGGGGCCCATGAAAAACTGTTTTTT | TRBJ1-4 | - | TRBV19 | TRBD1
CAISESTGSTEAFF | TGTGCCATCAGTGAGTCAACAGGTAGCACTGAAGCTTTCTTT | TRBJ1-1 | - | TRBV10-3 | -
CAWDRGPDTEAFF | TGTGCCTGGGACAGGGGGCCGGACACTGAAGCTTTCTTT | TRBJ1-1 | - | TRBV30 | TRBD1
CASSMMTGPLEAFF | TGCGCCAGCAGCATGATGACAGGGCCCCTTGAAGCTTTCTTT | TRBJ1-1 | - | TRBV5-1 | TRBD1